The TCR beta chain described here comes from a study of blood T cell repertoires in COVID-19. Study context: Sites in the United States, Italy and Spain provided acute and convalescent COVID-19 samples. PBMCs, B-cell-depleted T cells, or T cells provided the cDNA or gDNA that made up the material.

Germline loops: CDR1 SEHNR, CDR2 FQNEAQ (reference sequence). This CDR3 comprises 19 residues. V lost 3 bases to trimming and J lost 2 bases; unmatched junction nucleotides: 14. Authors' methods: Scientists estimated how many nucleated cells there were by amplifying reference gene primers. The table came from immunoSEQ multiplex PCR; TCRdb's copy has only in-frame clones and leaves some out. V and J calls and clone size come straight from that table; D and trimming were deduced from the DNA. Here the sample spans fewer than 65,000 clones, 78% being singletons. The clonotype comes from a human donor in a cohort sampled during active COVID-19. The genes are TRBV7-9 and TRBJ2-7; 12 nucleotides match TRBD1. Material: peripheral blood. The CDR3 nucleotides read TGTGCCAGCAGCTTCCCGGGACAGGGGGCACCGGGCAGCGCCTACGAGCAGTACTTC. Residues: CASSFPGQGAPGSAYEQYF.